A single sample gave rise to the 21 T cell receptor beta chains below, sequenced in a study of cytomegalovirus exposure and HLA in healthy donors. The PCR made use of 60 Vbeta and 13 Jbeta primers. The data were produced by immunoSEQ multiplex PCR, yet TCRdb's version contains in-frame clones alone and is incomplete. The table for this sample gives tens of thousands of clones. Sequenced input: PBMCs. The origin of the receptors is a woman aged 55 to 70 in good health and CMV-seronegative.

V usage is TRBV28 and J usage is TRBJ1-1, with no clear D. Germline assignment: CDR1 MDHEN and CDR2 SYDVKM. Trimming cost V 3 bases and J 1 base, with 12 bases left between them. The CDR3 sequence is 15 residues long. CDR3 DNA sequence: TGTGCCAGCAGTTTTTTAGGCGGGGAGAACACTGAAGCTTTCTTT. It yields the protein CASSFLGGENTEAFF.

The chain is built from TRBV6-5 and TRBJ2-5, with a weak D call TRBD1 (5 bases). The DNA matches TRBJ2-7 better at its end, which makes the J call doubtful. Germline V CDR1 and CDR2: MNHEY, SVGAGI. The CDR3 totals 15 residues. CDR3 loop: CASTTTTASSYEQYF. CDR3 coding DNA: TGTGCCAGCACCACAACGACAGCCTCATCCTACGAGCAGTACTTC.

This chain uses TRBV18 with TRBJ1-1; D remains ambiguous. The germline V and J ends were trimmed by 2 bases and 1 base, with 8 bases remaining between them. There are 14 residues in the CDR3. Germline CDR1 KGHSH, CDR2 LQKENI. This CDR3 reads CASSPRQENTEAFF. CDR3 sequence (DNA): TGTGCCAGCTCACCAAGGCAGGAGAACACTGAAGCTTTCTTT. The variable domain in full, with the rest retrieved from reference TRBV18 and TRBJ1-1, is NAGVMQNPRHLVRRRGQEARLRCSPMKGHSHVYWYRQLPEEGLKFMVYLQKENIIDESGMPKERFSAEFPKEGPSILRIQQVVRGDSAAYFCASSPRQENTEAFFGQGTRLTVV.

The gene calls are TRBV10-3 and TRBJ2-3; D remains ambiguous. Trimming pared 3 bases from V and 0 bases from J, leaving 7 bases between. CDR1 and CDR2 (germline): ENHRY, SYGVKD. The CDR3 contains 14 residues. The CDR3 sequence is CAISDSSSTDTQYF. CDR3 bases: TGTGCCATCAGTGATTCTTCTAGCACAGATACGCAGTATTTT.

The chain links TRBV19 to TRBJ2-3; the match to TRBD2 covers 7 bases. Trimming cost V 1 base and J 0 bases; bases outside gene matches: 10. CDR3 length: 18 amino acids. Germline CDR1 LNHDA, CDR2 SQIVND (reference sequence). The CDR3 nucleotides are TGTGCCAGTAGTATAGGGCTAGCGGATGCTACTAGCACAGATACGCAGTATTTT. Protein product: CASSIGLADATSTDTQYF. Complete variable domain (other parts from reference TRBV19 and TRBJ2-3): DGGITQSPKYLFRKEGQNVTLSCEQNLNHDAMYWYRQDPGQGLRLIYYSQIVNDFQKGDIAEGYSVSREKKESFPLTVTSAQKNPTAFYLCASSIGLADATSTDTQYFGPGTRLTVL.

The V call is TRBV7-3, the J call TRBJ2-1, with D perhaps TRBD2 (6 bases). The germline V gene encodes CDR1 SGHTA and CDR2 FQGTGA. The CDR3 has 15 residues. V was pared by 1 base and J by 4 bases, with 11 bases between. Written as DNA, the CDR3 is TGTGCCAGCAGCTTAAGCATCGGGACTTACAATGAGCAGTTCTTC. Translated: CASSLSIGTYNEQFF.

The chain links TRBV7-8 to TRBJ1-2; the D is unclear. Germline values: CDR1 SGHVS, CDR2 FQNEAQ. V was cut by 3 bases and J by 2 bases, with 13 bases left in between. This CDR3 comprises 15 residues. The CDR3 region is CASSFQGSPNYGYTF. The CDR3 DNA sequence: TGTGCCAGCAGCTTTCAAGGGAGTCCCAACTATGGCTACACCTTC.

The chain combines TRBV7-9 with TRBJ2-1, with D perhaps TRBD2 (5 bases). This CDR3 has 15 residues. Trimming shortened V by 4 bases and J by 5 bases, and 15 bases separated the two germline ends. CDR1 and CDR2 (germline): SEHNR, FQNEAQ (reference sequence). CDR3 amino acids: CASSSSGILNNEQFF. CDR3 bases: TGTGCCAGCAGCTCCTCGGGGATACTCAACAATGAGCAGTTCTTC.

The V call is TRBV18, the J call TRBJ2-1, with 11 bases fitting TRBD2. The CDR3 has 15 amino acids. Germline V gives CDR1 KGHSH, CDR2 LQKENI. Unmatched junction bases numbered 5, after V lost 7 bases and J lost 3 bases. The CDR3 spells CASLSGTSGYNEQFF. The DNA of the CDR3 is TGTGCCAGCTTGTCCGGGACTAGCGGCTACAATGAGCAGTTCTTC. Together with reference TRBV18 and TRBJ2-1, the CDR3 gives the full variable domain: NAGVMQNPRHLVRRRGQEARLRCSPMKGHSHVYWYRQLPEEGLKFMVYLQKENIIDESGMPKERFSAEFPKEGPSILRIQQVVRGDSAAYFCASLSGTSGYNEQFFGPGTRLTVL.

The gene calls are TRBV19 and TRBJ2-4, with TRBD1 matching 7 bases. Per the germline V gene, CDR1 is LNHDA and CDR2 is SQIVND (reference sequence). The CDR3 is 13 residues long. The junction had 8 bases not matched to a gene; V was cut back by 10 bases and J by 5 bases. CDR3 bases: TGTGCCATTTCCCGGGACAGCCAAAACATTCAGTACTTC. This sequence encodes CAISRDSQNIQYF.

The V call is TRBV6-1, the J call TRBJ2-7; maybe TRBD2 (5 bases). The CDR3 covers 17 residues. CDR1 MNHNS and CDR2 SASEGT come from the germline V gene. V was pared by 0 bases and J by 4 bases, with 19 bases between. CDR3 nucleotides: TGTGCCAGCAGTGAAGCTTGGGAGACGTCGGGAAGGTACGAGCAGTACTTC. Amino acids: CASSEAWETSGRYEQYF.

The CDR3 region has the DNA TGTGCCAGCAGCCAGTACGGGACTAGCGGGAGTCGCGAGCAGTACTTC. Translation: CASSQYGTSGSREQYF. The chain employs TRBV14 and TRBJ2-7; TRBD2 matches at 14 bases. V was clipped by 3 bases and J by 6 bases; unmatched bases: 7. The germline V gene has CDR1 SGHDN and CDR2 FVKESK. The CDR3 runs to 16 residues.

Comment on this clone: Sequence at one end of the junction differs from germline and may be a read error. The gene calls are TRBV4-3 and TRBJ1-2; D uncertain. CDR1 is LGHNA and CDR2 is YSLEER in the germline V gene. This CDR3 has 13 amino acids. The CDR3 sequence: CASSQMGDYGYTF. The CDR3 DNA sequence: TGCGCCAGCAGCCAAATGGGAGACTACGGCTACACCTTC.

Written as DNA, the CDR3 is TGTGCCAGCAGCTTGGGAGGGAGCCTTATCTCTGGAAACACCATATATTTT. Translating gives CASSLGGSLISGNTIYF. The rearrangement joins TRBV5-4 to TRBJ1-3; no firm D call. This CDR3 is built from 17 residues. Germline CDR1 reads SGHNT; CDR2 reads YYREEE (reference sequence). The germline V and J ends were trimmed by 0 bases and 0 bases, with 13 bases remaining between them.

V gene TRBV28 combines with J gene TRBJ2-3; D may be TRBD2 (5 bases). V gave up 6 bases and J gave up 0 bases, with 13 bases separating them. This CDR3 is built from 15 residues. Germline V gene lookup returns CDR1 MDHEN and CDR2 SYDVKM. The CDR3 is CASRGSSTSTDTQYF. In DNA form, the CDR3 reads TGTGCCAGCAGAGGATCTAGCACTAGCACAGATACGCAGTATTTT.

This sequence joins TRBV7-9 and TRBJ2-5; the match to TRBD1 covers 9 bases. Germline CDR1 reads SEHNR; CDR2 reads FQNEAQ (reference sequence). CDR3 length: 15 amino acids. After removal of 5 bases from V and 5 bases from J, the junction contained 9 bases not matched to a gene. Written as DNA, the CDR3 is TGTGCCAGCAGCCTACGACAGGGGGGTCCCGAGACCCAGTACTTC. Translation gives CASSLRQGGPETQYF.

The V gene is TRBV19, the J gene TRBJ1-4; possible D gene TRBD1, 5 bases. The CDR3 consists of 13 residues. The germline V gene encodes CDR1 LNHDA and CDR2 SQIVND (reference sequence). V was clipped by 4 bases and J by 6 bases, with 9 bases between them. The DNA for the CDR3 is TGTGCCAGTAGTAAGGACAAATATGAAAAACTGTTTTTT. Encoded protein: CASSKDKYEKLFF.

The chain has TRBV19 and TRBJ2-1, with D hard to call. This CDR3 is 14 amino acids long. Trimming shortened V by 4 bases and J by 1 base, and 8 bases separated the two germline ends. CDR1 LNHDA and CDR2 SQIVND come from the germline V gene (reference sequence). The CDR3 sequence: CASSTPRSYNEQFF. CDR3 bases: TGTGCCAGTAGTACCCCTAGGTCCTACAATGAGCAGTTCTTC. Looking up the rest from reference TRBV19 and TRBJ2-1 gives the full variable domain: DGGITQSPKYLFRKEGQNVTLSCEQNLNHDAMYWYRQDPGQGLRLIYYSQIVNDFQKGDIAEGYSVSREKKESFPLTVTSAQKNPTAFYLCASSTPRSYNEQFFGPGTRLTVL.

V is TRBV5-1 and J is TRBJ2-7; D unclear. The CDR3 runs to 16 residues. The germline CDR1 and CDR2 sequences are SGHRS and YFSETQ. Trimming pared 7 bases from V and 3 bases from J, leaving 23 bases between. CDR3: CASASAKAAQVYEQYF. DNA of the CDR3: TGCGCCAGCGCATCGGCCAAGGCGGCACAAGTCTACGAGCAGTACTTC. Full variable domain (outside the CDR3, taken from reference TRBV5-1 and TRBJ2-7): KAGVTQTPRYLIKTRGQQVTLSCSPISGHRSVSWYQQTPGQGLQFLFEYFSETQRNKGNFPGRFSGRQFSNSRSEMNVSTLELGDSALYLCASASAKAAQVYEQYFGPGTRLTVT.

The chain carries TRBV29-1 and TRBJ2-7; 10 bases match TRBD1. CDR3 size: 13 residues. V gave up 5 bases and J gave up 6 bases; unmatched junction bases: 7. Looked up from germline, CDR1 is SQVTM and CDR2 is ANQGSEA. CDR3 region: CSVRTGGIGEQYF. The CDR3 region has the DNA TGCAGCGTTAGGACAGGGGGGATTGGCGAGCAGTACTTC.

The rearrangement joins TRBV28 to TRBJ2-7, with D tentatively TRBD1 (5 bases). The CDR3 contains 11 residues. V was trimmed by 7 bases and J by 4 bases, leaving 8 bases between them. The germline gives CDR1 MDHEN, CDR2 SYDVKM. CDR3 in DNA: TGTGCCAGCAACCAGGGTTACGAGCAGTACTTC. It specifies CASNQGYEQYF.